These 18 T cell receptor beta chains were all obtained from the same sample, sequenced in a study of T cells in Graves' hyperthyroidism and ophthalmopathy. Amplification of TCR beta CDR3 regions used RNA as the template. TCR CDR3 regions were first amplified by RT-PCR with HTBI primers. TCRdb reprocessed the multiplex PCR reads with MiXCR, giving one entry per CDR3 protein. The sample records a few hundred thousand distinct CDR3 sequences, approximately 17% being singletons. The sample taken for sequencing was blood. The receptors originated from a woman under 30 with Graves' ophthalmopathy.

This clonotype was recorded at least ten times. The DNA for the CDR3 is TGTGCCAGCAGTGAAATTTCCGGGACAGGGGGTTCTCTACTTGGCTACACCTTC. Encoded protein: CASSEISGTGGSLLGYTF. V and J are TRBV2 and TRBJ1-2; 11 nucleotides align to TRBD1. J gave up 7 bases and V 2 bases, and 15 bases lay outside the gene matches. The CDR3 runs to 18 residues. Germline V gene data show CDR1 as SNHLY and CDR2 as FYNNEI.

This clonotype was counted only a few times. The chain joins TRBV12-3 or TRBV12-4 to TRBJ2-2, with a possible D match to TRBD1 (6 bases). Between the trimmed V and J ends, which lost 4 bases and 0 bases, there was a span of 12 bases. The CDR3 loop spans 16 amino acids. The CDR3, as DNA: TGTGCCAGCAGTTCCCTCGAGGGGGCGAACACCGGGGAGCTGTTTTTT. This translates into CASSSLEGANTGELFF.

This clonotype was recorded at least ten times. The chain uses TRBV4-1 and TRBJ1-1, with D possibly TRBD1 on 6 matching bases. Germline CDR1 reads MGHRA; CDR2 reads YSYEKL. Trimming left V 3 bases short and J 2 bases short, with 16 bases between. This CDR3 comprises 16 residues. The CDR3 DNA follows: TGCGCCAGCAGCCACTCAGGGGAAGCCACTAACACTGAAGCTTTCTTT. Protein product: CASSHSGEATNTEAFF.

This chain joins TRBV5-1 and TRBJ1-4, with 7 bases identical to TRBD1. Per germline, CDR1 SGHRS and CDR2 YFSETQ. CDR3 length equals 14 residues. V was pared by 0 bases and J by 8 bases, with 4 bases of the junction left unmatched. The CDR3 loop reads CASSLEGAVEKLFF. CDR3 in DNA: TGCGCCAGCAGCTTGGAGGGGGCTGTCGAAAAACTGTTTTTT.

V is TRBV7-6 and J is TRBJ2-7, with TRBD1 matching over 10 bases. TRBJ2-1 explains the end of the DNA better; the J call may be wrong. The CDR3 has 13 residues. Germline V gene lookup returns CDR1 SGHVS and CDR2 FNYEAQ. Here the CDR3 reads CASSRGQGYEQFF. The CDR3 bases are TGTGCCAGCAGCAGGGGACAGGGGTACGAGCAGTTCTTC.

This clonotype was detected many times. The rearrangement uses TRBV28 and TRBJ2-5; 7 nucleotides match TRBD2. The CDR3 is 16 residues long. Germline CDR1 reads MDHEN; CDR2 reads SYDVKM. J lost 4 bases, V lost 1 base, and 9 bases had no gene match. The CDR3 bases are TGTGCCAGCAGTTTATATCCGGGAGGAGGAGGAGAGACCCAGTACTTC. Protein: CASSLYPGGGGETQYF.

The chain carries TRBV4-1 and TRBJ1-6, with a weak D call TRBD1 (5 bases). V was cut by 4 bases and J by 4 bases, with 11 bases left in between. Germline-derived CDR1 and CDR2 are MGHRA and YSYEKL. The CDR3 consists of 15 residues. The CDR3 DNA reads TGCGCCAGCAGCCGGGTCCCAGGGTATAATTCACCCCTCCACTTT. Translating it yields CASSRVPGYNSPLHF.

The chain links TRBV7-3 to TRBJ1-5; TRBD1 might be the D (6 bases). This CDR3 has 16 residues. Deletions cut 6 bases from V and 4 bases from J, with 19 bases between. CDR1 is SGHTA, CDR2 FQGTGA, per germline. The chain's CDR3 is CASRLQVQGLNQPQHF. CDR3 DNA: TGTGCCAGCAGACTTCAAGTACAGGGCCTAAATCAGCCCCAGCATTTT.

Concerning this clonotype itself: This sequence may be a read error, since a much larger clone differs from it by one base. The gene calls are TRBV2 and TRBJ2-2; 7 bases agree with TRBD1. CDR1 is SNHLY, CDR2 FYNNEI, per germline. The length of the CDR3 is 17 residues. The CDR3 here is CATSDHTGTVNTGELFF. The CDR3 bases are TGTGCCACCAGTGACCATACCGGGACAGTAAACACCGGGGAGCTGTTTTTT.

This clonotype was found a few times. The V and J genes are TRBV5-6 and TRBJ2-3; TRBD2 aligns across 7 bases. Germline-derived CDR1 and CDR2 are SGHDT and YYEEEE. The CDR3 contains 13 residues. V was clipped by 5 bases and J by 5 bases; unmatched bases: 5. The CDR3 reads CASRFPGGDTQYF. Here the CDR3 DNA reads TGTGCCAGCAGGTTCCCGGGGGGAGATACGCAGTATTTT.

The chain combines TRBV28 with TRBJ2-7, with D tentatively TRBD2 (5 bases). Looked up from germline, CDR1 is MDHEN and CDR2 is SYDVKM. V lost 6 bases to trimming and J lost 4 bases, with 16 bases between them. The CDR3 sequence is 14 residues long. CDR3 in DNA: TGTGCCAGCAGGGTTCCGGGATCCGAATACGAGCAGTACTTC. It specifies CASRVPGSEYEQYF.

This chain uses TRBV12-3 or TRBV12-4 with TRBJ2-2; tentatively, D is TRBD2 (7 bases). The V end lost 3 bases, the J end lost 6 bases, and 14 bases lay between the germline ends. This CDR3 spans 15 amino acids. The CDR3 protein is CASSLVGGRAGELFF. DNA of the CDR3: TGTGCCAGCAGTTTGGTAGGGGGGAGGGCCGGGGAGCTGTTTTTT.

V usage is TRBV28 and J usage is TRBJ2-3; D is ambiguous. The V gene's germline CDR1 is MDHEN and CDR2 SYDVKM. This CDR3 region has 17 residues. Trimming stripped 1 base from V and 0 bases from J, with 14 bases between. CDR3 loop: CASSLSLPRASTDTQYF. CDR3 nucleotides: TGTGCCAGCAGTTTATCCCTCCCTAGGGCCAGCACAGATACGCAGTATTTT.

This clonotype occurred many times. The chain employs TRBV6-1 and TRBJ1-5, with D perhaps matching TRBD1 (5 bases). The germline V and J ends were trimmed by 2 bases and 2 bases, with 19 bases remaining between them. The CDR3 runs 18 residues. CDR1 MNHNS and CDR2 SASEGT come from the germline V gene. CDR3 region: CASSEITSYGGGNQPQHF. The CDR3 DNA sequence: TGTGCCAGCAGTGAAATAACCTCATACGGGGGTGGCAATCAGCCCCAGCATTTT.

In its sample, this clonotype was seen a few times. The J gene is TRBJ1-1, the V gene TRBV29-1, with a tentative D call TRBD1 (5 bases). This CDR3 is 10 amino acids long. The V gene's germline CDR1 is SQVTM and CDR2 ANQGSEA. V lost 3 bases to trimming and J lost 7 bases, with 6 bases between them. The CDR3 spells CSVETDEAFF. CDR3 coding DNA: TGCAGCGTTGAGACAGATGAAGCTTTCTTT.

As regards this clonotype: One base away lies a much larger clone, so this may be a sequencing read error. This rearrangement joins TRBV28 to TRBJ2-3; possible D gene TRBD1, 5 bases. This CDR3 has 15 amino acids. Germline V lookup: CDR1 MDHEN, CDR2 SYDVKM. The CDR3 spells CASSFTGLSTGTQYF. DNA of the CDR3: TGTGCCAGCAGTTTTACGGGCCTTAGCACAGGTACGCAGTATTTT.

This clonotype came up a few times. The chain combines TRBV28 with TRBJ1-1, with unresolved D. Germline CDR1 MDHEN, CDR2 SYDVKM. Trimming took 5 bases from V and 1 from J, leaving 14 bases between them. CDR3 length: 15 amino acids. In nucleotides, the CDR3 is TGTGCCAGCAGTATTTTTAGGAGAGGGAACACTGAAGCTTTCTTT. Translated: CASSIFRRGNTEAFF.

This clonotype was counted between two and nine times. This sequence joins TRBV20-1 and TRBJ2-1, with TRBD1 matching over 9 bases. With 5 bases clipped from V and 3 bases from J, the junction kept 5 bases outside the gene matches. The length of the CDR3 is 14 residues. Germline V gene lookup returns CDR1 DFQATT and CDR2 SNEGSKA (reference sequence). As DNA, the CDR3 is TGCAGTGCTGGGGACAGGGCCCTCTACAATGAGCAGTTCTTC. It is translated as CSAGDRALYNEQFF.